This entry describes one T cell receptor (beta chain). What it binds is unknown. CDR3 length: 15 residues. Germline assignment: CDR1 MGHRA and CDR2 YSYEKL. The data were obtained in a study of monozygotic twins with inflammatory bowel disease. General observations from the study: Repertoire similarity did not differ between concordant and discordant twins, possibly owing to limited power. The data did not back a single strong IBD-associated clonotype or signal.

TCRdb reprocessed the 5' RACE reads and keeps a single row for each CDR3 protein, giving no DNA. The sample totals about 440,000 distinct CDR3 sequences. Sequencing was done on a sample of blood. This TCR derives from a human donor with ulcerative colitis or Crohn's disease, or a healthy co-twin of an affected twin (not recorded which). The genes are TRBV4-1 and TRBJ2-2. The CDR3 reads CASSQSSLNTGELFF.